This T cell receptor beta chain was sequenced for a study of human T cells and chemical hapten exposure (dated by TCRdb to the early 2020s). In terms of the full investigation: Libraries were pooled for sequencing, and variation in per-sample TCR yields was attributed mainly to small differences in library volumes within the pool. This study followed changes in the peripheral blood TCR repertoire in vivo during primary and secondary sensitization of alopecia patients to the hapten diphenylcyclopropenone (DPC). For every blood RNA sample, sequencing covered both the TCR alpha and TCR beta chains. Here is what the overall study found, with its caveats: Repeated subsampling changed both the strength of the expansion versus patch-test correlation and the threshold at which that correlation became significant. DPC sensitization did not change the number of TCRs with a frequency above 1 in 1000, and there was no evidence of changes in global repertoire structure.

This clonotype showed up many times. Which antigen it targets is not known. No quality values exist for individual bases; no much larger clone is one base distant. The CDR3 numbers 19 residues from cysteine through phenylalanine. Only CDR3 DNA is held: 57 bases, read in frame from base 1. According to the germline V gene, CDR1 reads LGHNA and CDR2 reads YSLEER. V loses 0 bases of germline sequence and J loses 4 bases, and the interval between the two ends is 19 bases. The time point label here, explained by the study, means: healthy volunteer bleed at 2 weeks. Unfractionated whole blood was collected in Tempus Blood RNA tubes, and total RNA was extracted from that blood. Four or five healthy volunteers acted as controls for TCR sequencing and had blood drawn at day 0, 2 weeks and 6 weeks. Library preparation employed RACE. TCRdb shows the sequencer as NextSeq 500. During library preparation, unique molecular identifiers were attached to individual cDNA molecules so that TCRs could be counted in a quantitative, reproducible way. Per the source publication's procedure: The median number of TCRs per sample was 85,000 to 100,000, ranging from about 23,224 to 690,600. The Decombinator software suite was used to annotate the V, J and CDR3 of the TCR reads. To make PS versus PT1 abundance plots, every sample was subsampled to the same number of TCRs (28,000). Expanded TCRs were defined as absent before sensitization and observed at least eight times at the 2-week time point. TCRdb reprocessed the public reads (quality trimming at Q25 with fastp, clone calling with MiXCR) and kept in-frame beta chains. Entries that share a CDR3 protein sequence are merged under the most common genes and DNA. What appears here as the V and J calls and clone size reflects TCRdb's work, not the paper's. A total of 43,000 or so distinct CDR3 sequences appear in this sample, about 4.5% of them only once. Clones ranked in the top ten supply about 1.6% of the sample.

The source material was whole blood. This clonotype was obtained from a female donor in good health. Some clones in this sample may be carry-over from other donors' samples. The rearranged chain carries TRBV4-3 and TRBJ1-6; the D gene is possibly TRBD1, with 5 bases matching. The CDR3 protein is CASSQDIKGRLSYNSPLHF. The base sequence is TGCGCCAGCAGCCAAGATATAAAGGGGAGGCTCAGTTATAATTCACCCCTCCACTTT.